This T cell receptor beta chain is drawn from a study of human T cells and chemical hapten exposure (dated by TCRdb to the early 2020s). About the study as a whole: For sensitization, 2% DPC in acetone was applied to a 2 cm by 2 cm area of upper inner arm skin. Nearly 30 alopecia patients gave blood for TCR sequencing at one to four time points (pre-sensitization, 2, 6 and 24 weeks). The study tracked peripheral blood TCR repertoire changes in vivo during primary and secondary sensitization to the hapten diphenylcyclopropenone (DPC) in alopecia patients. Weekly therapeutic DPC doses were additionally applied to the scalp of patients throughout the roughly 26-week study period. Blood samples were taken from patients before sensitization (week 0) and then at 2, 6 and about 24 weeks after DPC sensitization. The patient cohort, mostly female, included alopecia areata with under or over 50% scalp involvement, alopecia totalis and alopecia universalis. Patch testing was done on the upper back using Finn chambers containing 0.01% DPC, and results were scored after 6 days according to International Contact Dermatitis Research Group standards. Libraries were pooled for sequencing, and per-sample TCR yields varied mainly because of small differences in library volumes within the pool.

Read against the paper, the sample's time point label means: pre-sensitization, week 0. The treatment or condition label, as the study defines it: therapeutic diphenylcyclopropenone sensitization with weekly scalp DPC. At every patch-test visit, the blood draw took place before the patch test was put on. To be eligible, patients had to be aged 18 to 70, diagnosed with alopecia and judged suitable for DPC therapy, while pregnant patients were excluded. Total RNA was isolated from unfractionated whole blood collected in Tempus Blood RNA tubes. Broad study findings and their caveats: Repeated subsampling changed both the strength of the expansion versus patch-test correlation and the threshold at which the correlation became significant. Expanded TCRs formed significantly more large CDR3 similarity clusters than pre-sensitization or healthy control sets, consistent with antigen-driven responses. DPC sensitization did not change the number of TCRs with a frequency above 1 in 1000, and there was no evidence of changes in global repertoire structure. Alopecia, a presumed autoimmune disease, was present in all patients, so the immune response of the patients might differ from that of healthy individuals. A positive correlation was found between the number of PT1 expanded TCRs and patch test score, with significance reached at thresholds 8, 16 and 32 but not 4.

V is shortened by 1 base, J by 1 base, and the region joining them spans 9 bases. CDR1 DFQATT and CDR2 SNEGSKA were looked up in the germline V gene (reference sequence). The CDR3 numbers 14 residues from cysteine through phenylalanine. Here the CDR3 DNA is all that survives: 42 bases in frame from base 1. Libraries were prepared through RACE. Sequenced on a NextSeq 500. During library preparation, unique molecular identifiers were attached to individual cDNA molecules so that TCRs could be counted quantitatively and reproducibly. Both TCR alpha and TCR beta chains were sequenced from each blood RNA sample. As for how the authors treated the data: Samples had a median of roughly 99,000 TCRs, with a range from about 23,224 to 690,600. The Decombinator software suite was used to annotate the V, J and CDR3 of the TCR reads. For PS versus PT1 abundance plots, all samples were subsampled to the same number of TCRs (28,000). Expanded TCRs were defined as absent before sensitization and observed at least eight times at the 2-week time point. TCRdb reworked the public reads: Q25 trimming with fastp, MiXCR clone assembly, productive beta chains retained. A single entry per CDR3 protein holds the most common genes and DNA from its merged rows. The V and J calls and clone size are TCRdb's, not the authors'. For this sample the table gives under 300,000 distinct CDR3 sequences, of which approximately 8.6% were detected only once. Together, the top ten hold 2.3% of the sample.

About this clonotype: Its antigen is currently not known. There are no base qualities to consult, and no much larger clone falls within one base.

This clonotype originated in a woman in her forties with alopecia areata. Some clones in this sample may be carry-over from other donors' samples. Recombination joined TRBV20-1 with TRBJ2-3; the D gene is perhaps TRBD1, from 6 matching bases. This specimen was whole blood, taken in connection with sensitization to the hapten diphenylcyclopropenone (DPC). The CDR3 reads as follows: CSARAGVGTDTQYF. The DNA reads TGCAGTGCTAGAGCAGGGGTGGGCACAGATACGCAGTATTTT.